What follows are 6 T cell receptor beta chains derived from one specimen sequenced in a study of human T cells and chemical hapten exposure. TCRdb recomputed calls from the RACE reads with MiXCR, one row per CDR3 protein. The sample lists 350,000 to 450,000 distinct CDR3 sequences; less than 6.5% were seen once. The sample's time point: pre-sensitization, week 0. The treatment: therapeutic diphenylcyclopropenone sensitization with weekly scalp DPC. The sequenced sample was whole blood, obtained in connection with sensitization to the hapten diphenylcyclopropenone (DPC). These TCRs come from a woman between 50 and 59 years old with alopecia areata. Some clones in this sample may be carry-over from other donors' samples.

This clonotype was seen a few times. CDR3 nucleotide sequence: TGTGCCAGTACAGCTGGGATAGCCGAAGTCTCGTATGAGCAGTTCTTC. This codes for CASTAGIAEVSYEQFF. This chain joins TRBV27 and TRBJ2-1, with D uncertain. Trimming took 9 bases from V and 8 from J, leaving 26 bases between them. This CDR3 has 16 amino acids. Germline V CDR1 and CDR2: MNHEY, SMNVEV (reference sequence).

This chain uses TRBV24-1 with TRBJ2-3; 11 positions agree with TRBD1. Germline CDR1 is KGHDR and CDR2 is SFDVKD. This CDR3 comprises 17 residues. V dropped 3 bases and J dropped 4; count of bases not matched to a gene: 8. CDR3 in DNA: TGTGCCACCAGTGATCTCTCGCGGACAGGGGGCCCAGATACGCAGTATTTT. This translates into CATSDLSRTGGPDTQYF.

This chain links TRBV29-1 with TRBJ2-7; 7 positions match TRBD1. Germline V gene lookup returns CDR1 SQVTM and CDR2 ANQGSEA. The CDR3 has 14 amino acids. The junction had 10 bases not matched to a gene; V was cut back by 6 bases and J by 2 bases. CDR3 in DNA: TGCAGCGTGGGCCGTCCGGGACAGACCTACGAGCAGTACTTC. As protein: CSVGRPGQTYEQYF.

The chain combines TRBV27 with TRBJ1-5, with D unclear. The CDR3 spans 14 residues. The germline V gene encodes CDR1 MNHEY and CDR2 SMNVEV (reference sequence). Trimming removed 7 bases at V and 0 bases at J, with 10 bases between. CDR3 loop: CASNLQHSNQPQHF. The CDR3 DNA is TGTGCCAGCAACCTACAGCATAGCAATCAGCCCCAGCATTTT.

This clonotype was observed many times. J is TRBJ2-1 and V is TRBV29-1; TRBD1 or TRBD2 may be the D gene (7 bases each). Per germline, CDR1 SQVTM and CDR2 ANQGSEA. The CDR3 length is 14 residues. The V end lost 3 bases, the J end lost 4 bases, and 13 bases lay between the germline ends. The CDR3 spells CSVERRGGYNEQFF. The CDR3 DNA sequence: TGCAGCGTTGAGCGCAGGGGGGGATACAATGAGCAGTTCTTC.

This clonotype was seen repeatedly, ten times or more. The V gene is TRBV6-1, the J gene TRBJ2-1; TRBD1 matches at 10 bases. This CDR3 is built from 16 residues. Germline CDR1 and CDR2: MNHNS and SASEGT. V trimming: 4 bases; J trimming: 3 bases; junction bases outside the gene matches: 6. Here the CDR3 DNA reads TGTGCCAGCAGTGGTCGACAGGGGGCTCACTACAATGAGCAGTTCTTC. Its translation: CASSGRQGAHYNEQFF.